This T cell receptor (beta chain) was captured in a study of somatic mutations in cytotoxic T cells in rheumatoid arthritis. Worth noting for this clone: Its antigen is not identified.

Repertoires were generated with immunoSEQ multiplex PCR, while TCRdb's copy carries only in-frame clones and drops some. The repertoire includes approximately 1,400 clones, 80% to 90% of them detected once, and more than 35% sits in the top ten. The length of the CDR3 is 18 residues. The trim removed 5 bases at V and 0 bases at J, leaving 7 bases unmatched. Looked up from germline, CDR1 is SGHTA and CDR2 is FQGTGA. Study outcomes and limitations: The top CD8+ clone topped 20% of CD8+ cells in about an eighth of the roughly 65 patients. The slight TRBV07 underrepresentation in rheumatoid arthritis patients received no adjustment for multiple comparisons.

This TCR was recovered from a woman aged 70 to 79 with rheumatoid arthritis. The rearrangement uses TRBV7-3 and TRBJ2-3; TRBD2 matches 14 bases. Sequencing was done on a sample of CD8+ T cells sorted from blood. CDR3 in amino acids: CASSTGTSGGASTDTQYF. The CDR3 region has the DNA TGTGCCAGCAGCACCGGGACTAGCGGGGGAGCTAGCACAGATACGCAGTATTTT.